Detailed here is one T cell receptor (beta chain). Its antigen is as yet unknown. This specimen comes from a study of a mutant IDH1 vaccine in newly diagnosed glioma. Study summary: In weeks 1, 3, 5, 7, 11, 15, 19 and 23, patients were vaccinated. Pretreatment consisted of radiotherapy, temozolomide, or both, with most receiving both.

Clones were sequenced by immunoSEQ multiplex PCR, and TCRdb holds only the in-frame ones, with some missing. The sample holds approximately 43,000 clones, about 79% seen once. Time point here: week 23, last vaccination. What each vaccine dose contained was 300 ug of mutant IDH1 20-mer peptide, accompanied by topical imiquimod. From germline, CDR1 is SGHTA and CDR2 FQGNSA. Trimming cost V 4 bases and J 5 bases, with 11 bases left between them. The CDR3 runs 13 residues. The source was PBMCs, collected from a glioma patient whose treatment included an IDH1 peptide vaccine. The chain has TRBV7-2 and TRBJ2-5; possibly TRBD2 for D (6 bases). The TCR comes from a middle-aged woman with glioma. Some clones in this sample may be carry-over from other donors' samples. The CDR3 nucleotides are TGTGCCAGCAGCTCGGGGGTTAAGGAGACCCAGTACTTC. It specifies CASSSGVKETQYF.